Each of the 21 T cell receptor beta chains below was sequenced from the same sample in a study of a mutant IDH1 vaccine in newly diagnosed glioma (dated by TCRdb to the early 2020s). The meaning of the sample's time point label: week 35, safety follow-up. Every vaccine dose consisted of 300 ug of a 20-mer mutant IDH1 peptide in Montanide, administered subcutaneously together with topical imiquimod. Their antigens are not known. Receptor amplification or capture employed the immunoSEQ multiplex PCR assay. Imported from immuneACCESS, the table was reduced by TCRdb to in-frame sequences with V and J called. These copies leave out some clones; in studies compared against another copy, an unresolved V gene accounts for under half, and the cause of the remainder is not known. Recorded for this sample are some 60,000 clones; roughly nine tenths of them occurred a single time. In total, the top ten clones hold more than 1.5% of the sample.

Sequences were derived from PBMCs, sampled from a glioma patient whose treatment included an IDH1 peptide vaccine. All receptors derive from a man aged 35 to 55 with glioma.

The V gene is TRBV28, the J gene TRBJ1-4; D is undetermined. This CDR3 has 12 amino acids. Germline values: CDR1 MDHEN, CDR2 SYDVKM. The V and J ends lost 10 bases and 11 bases respectively, with 17 bases between them. CDR3 loop: CATRTPREKLFF. DNA for the CDR3: TGTGCCACCCGGACCCCCCGGGAGAAACTGTTTTTT.

This chain joins TRBV5-3 and TRBJ2-7; D may match TRBD1 or TRBD2 (5 bases each). TRBV5-3 is given ORF status, its function remaining uncertain. The V and J ends lost 4 bases and 0 bases respectively, with 17 bases between them. This CDR3 spans 16 amino acids. CDR3 protein: CARSATGTQSSYEQYF. DNA of the CDR3: TGTGCCAGAAGCGCCACCGGGACCCAGAGCTCCTACGAGCAGTACTTC.

In its sample, this clone was seen once. The chain joins TRBV4-2 to TRBJ1-2; 7 bases fit TRBD1. The CDR3 loop spans 15 amino acids. With 3 bases clipped from V and 4 bases from J, the junction kept 8 bases outside the gene matches. CDR1 and CDR2 (germline): LGHNA, YNFKEQ. CDR3 bases: TGTGCCAGCAGCCAGGAGGACAGGACCATCTATGGCTACACCTTC. This sequence encodes CASSQEDRTIYGYTF.

In its sample, this clone was seen once. The V gene is TRBV27, the J gene TRBJ1-1; maybe TRBD1 (5 bases). Germline CDR1 and CDR2: MNHEY and SMNVEV (reference sequence). The V end lost 6 bases, the J end lost 1 base, and 15 bases lay between the germline ends. The CDR3 totals 15 residues. The CDR3 protein is CASRGPGTSNTEAFF. In DNA, the CDR3 is TGTGCCAGCAGAGGGCCTGGGACCTCGAACACTGAAGCTTTCTTT.

This clone appeared a few times. The rearrangement uses TRBV4-2 and TRBJ1-1; D uncertain. Trimming pared 1 base from V and 3 bases from J, leaving 6 bases between. CDR3 length: 13 amino acids. Germline V gene data show CDR1 as LGHNA and CDR2 as YNFKEQ. CDR3 sequence: CASSQGVDTEAFF. In DNA form, the CDR3 reads TGTGCCAGCAGCCAAGGGGTAGACACTGAAGCTTTCTTT.

V is TRBV7-9 and J is TRBJ1-5; D ambiguous. The CDR3 is made up of 13 amino acids. Deletions cut 4 bases from V and 3 bases from J, with 7 bases between. CDR1 and CDR2 from the germline V gene are SEHNR and FQNEAQ (reference sequence). The CDR3 bases are TGTGCCAGCAGCTCGAAGGTCAATCAGCCCCAGCATTTT. Amino acid sequence: CASSSKVNQPQHF.

This clone was counted once. The rearrangement uses TRBV9 and TRBJ1-2, with TRBD1 identical over 10 bases. CDR3 length: 15 residues. V gave up 0 bases and J gave up 8 bases; unmatched junction bases: 7. Germline loops: CDR1 SGDLS, CDR2 YYNGEE. The CDR3 bases are TGTGCCAGCAGCGTAGCCCCACCGACAGGGGGCGGCTACACCTTC. This translates into CASSVAPPTGGGYTF.

This clone was seen only once. The chain employs TRBV9 and TRBJ2-2; 9 nucleotides align to TRBD1. The CDR3 is 16 amino acids. Germline CDR1 and CDR2: SGDLS and YYNGEE. With 4 bases clipped from V and 1 base from J, the junction kept 5 bases outside the gene matches. In nucleotides, the CDR3 is TGTGCCAGCAGCTATTACAGGGGGCGGAACACCGGGGAGCTGTTTTTT. This sequence encodes CASSYYRGRNTGELFF.

The V call is TRBV6-5, the J call TRBJ1-5; 7 bases are a match to TRBD1. Germline V gene sequence: CDR1 MNHEY, CDR2 SVGAGI. V lost 5 bases and J lost 2; bases outside the gene matches: 3. This CDR3 region has 14 residues. CDR3 amino acids: CASSDRDGNQPQHF. The DNA of the CDR3 is TGTGCCAGCAGTGACAGGGATGGCAATCAGCCCCAGCATTTT.

This rearrangement joins TRBV6-1 to TRBJ2-7; D call uncertain. Germline V gives CDR1 MNHNS, CDR2 SASEGT. Trimming removed 2 bases from V and 6 bases from J, with 8 bases in between. This CDR3 region has 12 residues. The chain's CDR3 is CASSERFREQYF. CDR3 in DNA: TGTGCCAGCAGTGAAAGGTTTCGCGAGCAGTACTTC.

The gene calls are TRBV29-1 and TRBJ1-2, with unresolved D. The germline V gene has CDR1 SQVTM and CDR2 ANQGSEA. Trimming removed 5 bases from V and 8 bases from J, with 15 bases in between. CDR3 length: 12 residues. CDR3 amino acids: CSVFTQGRGYTF. In DNA, the CDR3 is TGCAGCGTTTTTACCCAAGGTCGGGGCTACACCTTC.

The gene calls are TRBV7-9 and TRBJ2-2; possibly TRBD2 for D (6 bases). This CDR3 comprises 15 residues. V was cut by 4 bases and J by 0 bases, with 9 bases left in between. CDR1 SEHNR and CDR2 FQNEAQ come from the germline V gene (reference sequence). The CDR3 is CASSYAGPNTGELFF. DNA of the CDR3: TGTGCCAGCAGCTACGCGGGGCCGAACACCGGGGAGCTGTTTTTT.

The chain is built from TRBV20-1 and TRBJ1-1, with D possibly matching TRBD1 (5 bases). The length of the CDR3 is 11 residues. Germline loops: CDR1 DFQATT, CDR2 SNEGSKA (reference sequence). V dropped 2 bases and J dropped 10 bases, with 11 bases sitting between them. CDR3: CSARKIDRAFF. The CDR3, as DNA: TGCAGTGCTAGAAAGATAGACAGAGCTTTCTTT.

This rearrangement joins TRBV6-4 to TRBJ2-7; 10 positions match TRBD2. CDR1 MRHNA and CDR2 SNTAGT come from the germline V gene. The CDR3 consists of 15 residues. V trimming: 5 bases; J trimming: 2 bases; junction bases outside the gene matches: 6. The CDR3 region has the DNA TGTGCCAGCAGTCGGGCGAGCGGGAGGGCCTACGAGCAGTACTTC. Its translation is CASSRASGRAYEQYF.

V and J are TRBV5-1 and TRBJ1-1; maybe TRBD1 (5 bases). The CDR3 covers 14 residues. Trimming took 5 bases from V and 5 from J, leaving 16 bases between them. Germline-derived CDR1 and CDR2 are SGHRS and YFSETQ. The CDR3 nucleotides are TGCGCCAGCAGTGGTTGGGGGGATTGGACTGAAGCTTTCTTT. Amino acid sequence: CASSGWGDWTEAFF.

This clone was recorded once. V is TRBV19 and J is TRBJ2-3; 8 bases align to TRBD1. The length of the CDR3 is 19 residues. The ends lost 9 bases at V and 3 bases at J; junction bases unmatched: 23. Germline loops: CDR1 LNHDA, CDR2 SQIVND (reference sequence). CDR3 in amino acids: CASIPRDRRIIWTTDTQYF. Written as DNA, the CDR3 is TGTGCCAGCATTCCCCGGGACAGGCGTATTATCTGGACAACAGATACGCAGTATTTT.

This clone was detected a few times. The V gene is TRBV4-1, the J gene TRBJ2-7, with a tentative D call TRBD2 (7 bases). Germline CDR1 reads MGHRA; CDR2 reads YSYEKL. The CDR3 covers 15 residues. V lost 0 bases and J 6 bases, leaving 15 bases between the germline ends. This chain's CDR3 is CASSQDGGGGVEQYF. The CDR3 DNA reads TGCGCCAGCAGCCAAGATGGGGGGGGCGGGGTCGAGCAGTACTTC.

V usage is TRBV5-1 and J usage is TRBJ2-3; TRBD2 matches 11 bases. Germline CDR1 is SGHRS and CDR2 is YFSETQ. This CDR3 comprises 18 residues. Trimming removed 2 bases from V and 3 bases from J; junction bases left unmatched: 11. Here the CDR3 DNA reads TGCGCCAGCAGCTTAACGAAAACCGGGACTAGCGGAACAGATACGCAGTATTTT. Its protein is CASSLTKTGTSGTDTQYF.

This clone was counted a single time. The chain employs TRBV5-1 and TRBJ2-7; the D is unclear. Germline V CDR1 and CDR2: SGHRS, YFSETQ. V was clipped by 6 bases and J by 5 bases, with 9 bases between them. The CDR3 runs 11 residues. CDR3 residues: CASILGNEQYF. CDR3 coding DNA: TGCGCCAGCATCCTGGGGAACGAGCAGTACTTC.

This clone was picked up a small number of times. The chain uses TRBV5-1 and TRBJ2-7; 10 bases fit TRBD2. The CDR3 sequence is 15 residues long. Germline lookup yields CDR1 SGHRS and CDR2 YFSETQ. Unmatched junction bases numbered 8, after V lost 2 bases and J lost 6 bases. The CDR3 DNA sequence: TGCGCCAGCAGCTTCTCGGCTAGCGGGAGCAGCGAGCAGTACTTC. Protein sequence: CASSFSASGSSEQYF.

The genes are TRBV14 and TRBJ1-2, with D tentatively TRBD1 (6 bases). CDR3 length equals 15 residues. Germline V gives CDR1 SGHDN, CDR2 FVKESK. V gave up 4 bases and J gave up 4 bases, with 16 bases separating them. As DNA, the CDR3 is TGTGCCAGCAGCCGGGCGGGAAGGGGGGCCTATGGCTACACCTTC. It is translated as CASSRAGRGAYGYTF.